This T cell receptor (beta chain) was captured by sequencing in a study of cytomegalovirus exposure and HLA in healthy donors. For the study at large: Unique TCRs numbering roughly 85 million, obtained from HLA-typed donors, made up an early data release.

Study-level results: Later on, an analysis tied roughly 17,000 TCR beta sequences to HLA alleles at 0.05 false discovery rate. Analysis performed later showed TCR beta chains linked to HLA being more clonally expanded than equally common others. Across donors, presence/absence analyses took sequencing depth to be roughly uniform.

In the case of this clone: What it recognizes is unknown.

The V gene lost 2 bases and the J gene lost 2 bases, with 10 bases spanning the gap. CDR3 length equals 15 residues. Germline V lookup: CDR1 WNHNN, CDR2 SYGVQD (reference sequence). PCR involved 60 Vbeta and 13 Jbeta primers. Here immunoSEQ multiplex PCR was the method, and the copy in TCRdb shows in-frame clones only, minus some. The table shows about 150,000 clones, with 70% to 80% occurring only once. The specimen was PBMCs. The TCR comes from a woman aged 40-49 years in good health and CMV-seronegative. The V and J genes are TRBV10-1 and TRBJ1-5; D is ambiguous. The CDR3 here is CASSEQRLRNQPQHF. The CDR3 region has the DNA TGCGCCAGCAGTGAGCAGAGGTTACGCAATCAGCCCCAGCATTTT.